This paragraph covers one TCR beta chain sequence. This sample was included in a study of blood T cell repertoires in COVID-19. Clones were read by immunoSEQ multiplex PCR, and TCRdb kept only the in-frame ones, dropping some. Of roughly 360,000 clones in the sample, under 85% were seen once. The length of the CDR3 is 20 residues. Germline trimming cut 2 bases from V and 3 bases from J; bases unmatched to any gene: 22. Germline values: CDR1 GTSNPN, CDR2 SVGIG (reference sequence). The chain employs TRBV30 and TRBJ1-1; 9 bases match TRBD1. Material for sequencing was PBMCs or T cells enriched from blood (not recorded which). The clonotype comes from a woman between 50 and 59 years old who had recovered from COVID-19. CDR3 amino acids: CAWSLPPRTGAVIGHTEAFF. The CDR3 DNA reads TGTGCCTGGAGTCTCCCCCCGAGGACAGGGGCAGTTATAGGACACACTGAAGCTTTCTTT.